This TCR beta chain was observed in a study of T cell responses to AZD1222 COVID-19 vaccine. Study-wide context: Second-dose intervals near 4 or 12 weeks were combined.

Profiling relied on immunoSEQ multiplex PCR, and the TCRdb table lists in-frame clones only, not all of them. The sample shows roughly 120,000 clones, roughly 87% of them seen only once. The study's findings and limits: The donors showed a predominance of white British ancestry and of females, with possible underestimation of clonal diversity. Of the AZD1222 recipients, only five to seven were seropositive at baseline. Nearly half of the spike-specific TCRs reportedly recognize variant regions that carry no mutations.

On this clone itself: Its antigen is unidentified.

CDR1 SGHVS and CDR2 FQNEAQ come from the germline V gene. The V and J ends lost 1 base and 5 bases respectively, with 14 bases between them. The CDR3 has 15 amino acids. The sequencing used peripheral blood, collected on day 0 of AZD1222 vaccination. This TCR was sampled from an adult in good health. J is TRBJ2-5 and V is TRBV7-8; D remains ambiguous. CDR3 amino acids: CASSLGGQLGETQYF. The CDR3 DNA is TGTGCCAGCAGCTTAGGAGGCCAGCTCGGGGAGACCCAGTACTTC.